The entry that follows covers one TCR beta chain sequence. V lost 0 bases to trimming and J lost 3 bases, with 20 bases between them. Germline V lookup: CDR1 GTSNPN, CDR2 SVGIG (reference sequence). This CDR3 has 17 residues. Multiplex PCR was performed with 32 V and 13 J primers, and it amplified TCR beta CDR3. TCRdb reprocessed the multiplex PCR reads with MiXCR, giving one entry per CDR3 protein. The sample holds about 2,800 distinct CDR3 sequences, about 55% seen once. The data stem from a study of immune heterogeneity within non-small cell lung tumors. The authors used about 600 ng of bulk tumor genomic DNA per sample as template. During surgery, several far-apart biopsies were obtained from every primary tumor. Each patient presented with untreated, newly diagnosed non-small cell lung cancer and received curative surgery.

The chain is built from TRBV30 and TRBJ1-2; D may be TRBD1 (6 bases). The specimen was lung tumor tissue. The TCR originated in a man between 60 and 75 years old with non-small cell lung cancer. The CDR3 DNA reads as TGTGCCTGGAGTGTACGCCTGGGGTCTGGGGGGCACTATGGCTACACCTTC. Its protein is CAWSVRLGSGGHYGYTF. The whole variable domain, remainder taken from reference TRBV30 and TRBJ1-2, is SQTIHQWPATLVQPVGSPLSLECTVEGTSNPNLYWYRQAAGRGLQLLFYSVGIGQISSEVPQNLSASRPQDRQFILSSKKLLLSDSGFYLCAWSVRLGSGGHYGYTFGSGTRLTVV.